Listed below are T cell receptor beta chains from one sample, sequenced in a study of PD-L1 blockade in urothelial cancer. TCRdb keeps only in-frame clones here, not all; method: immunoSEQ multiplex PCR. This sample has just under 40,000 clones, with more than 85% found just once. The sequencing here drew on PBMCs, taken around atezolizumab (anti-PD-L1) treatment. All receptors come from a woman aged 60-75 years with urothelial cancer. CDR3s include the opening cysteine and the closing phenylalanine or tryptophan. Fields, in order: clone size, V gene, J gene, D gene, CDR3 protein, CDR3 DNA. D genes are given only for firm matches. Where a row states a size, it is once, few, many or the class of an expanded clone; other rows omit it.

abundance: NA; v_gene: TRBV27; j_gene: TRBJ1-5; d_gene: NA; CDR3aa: CASSLSSLGPKSNQPQHF; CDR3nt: TGTGCCAGCAGTTTATCATCTCTTGGGCCAAAGAGCAATCAGCCCCAGCATTTT
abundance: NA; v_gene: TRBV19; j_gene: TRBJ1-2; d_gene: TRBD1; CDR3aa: CASSIGTGVVYGYTF; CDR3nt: TGTGCCAGTAGTATAGGGACAGGGGTCGTCTATGGCTACACCTTC
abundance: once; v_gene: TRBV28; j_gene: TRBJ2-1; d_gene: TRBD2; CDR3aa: CASSLQAGVVNEQFF; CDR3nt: TGTGCCAGCAGTTTACAAGCGGGAGTAGTCAATGAGCAGTTCTTC
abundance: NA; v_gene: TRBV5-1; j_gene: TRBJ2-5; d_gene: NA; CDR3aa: CASSVGAVLSETQYF; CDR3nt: TGCGCCAGCAGCGTGGGAGCGGTGCTATCAGAGACCCAGTACTTC
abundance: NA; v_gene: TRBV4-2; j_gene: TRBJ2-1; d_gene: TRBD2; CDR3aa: CASSQAMGTSGKNEQFF; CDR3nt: TGTGCCAGCAGCCAAGCAATGGGGACTAGCGGGAAAAATGAGCAGTTCTTC
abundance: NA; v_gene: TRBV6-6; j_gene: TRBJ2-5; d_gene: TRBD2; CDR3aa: CASSYRGGRSKETQYF; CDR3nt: TGTGCCAGCAGTTATAGGGGCGGGAGGTCGAAAGAGACCCAGTACTTC
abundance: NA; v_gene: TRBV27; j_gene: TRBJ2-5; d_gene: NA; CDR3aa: CASSLHGEETQYF; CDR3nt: TGTGCCAGCAGTTTACACGGGGAAGAGACCCAGTACTTC
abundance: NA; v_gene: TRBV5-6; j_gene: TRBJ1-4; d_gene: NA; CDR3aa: CASGGGGDGEKLFF; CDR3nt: TGTGCCAGCGGCGGGGGAGGAGATGGGGAAAAACTGTTTTTT
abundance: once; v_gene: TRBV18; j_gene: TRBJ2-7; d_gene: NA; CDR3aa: CASSPDRTGGEQYF; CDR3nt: TGTGCCAGCTCACCGGACCGAACCGGAGGGGAGCAGTACTTC
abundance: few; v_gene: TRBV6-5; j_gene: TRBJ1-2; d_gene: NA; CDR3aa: CASSPTVLTAYGYTF; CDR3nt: TGTGCCAGCAGTCCGACAGTACTGACGGCGTATGGCTACACCTTC
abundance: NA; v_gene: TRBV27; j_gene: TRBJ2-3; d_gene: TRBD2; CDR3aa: CASSTPGGSTDTQYF; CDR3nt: TGTGCCAGCAGTACCCCGGGGGGTAGCACAGATACGCAGTATTTT
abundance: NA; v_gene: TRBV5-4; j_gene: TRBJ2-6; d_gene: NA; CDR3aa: CASSLPGTGANVLTF; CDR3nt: TGTGCCAGCAGCTTGCCGGGGACTGGGGCCAACGTCCTGACTTTC
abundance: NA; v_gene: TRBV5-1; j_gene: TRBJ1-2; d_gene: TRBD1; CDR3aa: CASSLGSPGGNYGYTF; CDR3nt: TGCGCCAGCAGCTTGGGTTCCCCAGGGGGCAACTATGGCTACACCTTC
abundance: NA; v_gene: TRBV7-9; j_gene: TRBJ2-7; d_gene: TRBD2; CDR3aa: CASSLTRTSAEYEQYF; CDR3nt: TGTGCCAGCAGCTTGACCAGGACTAGCGCCGAATACGAGCAGTACTTC
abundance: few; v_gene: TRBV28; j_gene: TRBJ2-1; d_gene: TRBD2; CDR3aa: CASSQPPGLSHYNEQFF; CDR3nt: TGTGCCAGCAGTCAACCACCGGGACTATCGCACTACAATGAGCAGTTCTTC
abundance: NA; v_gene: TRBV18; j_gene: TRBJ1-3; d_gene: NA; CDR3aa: CASSPFRGSGNTIYF; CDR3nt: TGTGCCAGCTCACCATTCAGGGGCTCTGGAAACACCATATATTTT
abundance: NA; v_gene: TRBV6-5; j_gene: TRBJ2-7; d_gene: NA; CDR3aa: CASSYSSRYEQYF; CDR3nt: TGTGCCAGCAGTTACTCGTCCCGCTACGAGCAGTACTTC
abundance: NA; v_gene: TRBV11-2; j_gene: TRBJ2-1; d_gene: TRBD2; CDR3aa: CASSRKGLAGGYNEQFF; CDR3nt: TGTGCCAGCAGCCGCAAGGGACTAGCGGGAGGTTACAATGAGCAGTTCTTC
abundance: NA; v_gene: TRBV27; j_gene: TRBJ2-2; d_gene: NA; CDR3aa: CASSSLSGFSYTGELFF; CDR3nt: TGTGCCAGCAGTTCTTTATCGGGGTTTAGCTACACCGGGGAGCTGTTTTTT
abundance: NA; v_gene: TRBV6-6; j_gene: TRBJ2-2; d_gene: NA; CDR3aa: CASNQGSGELFF; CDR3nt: TGTGCCAGCAACCAGGGGTCCGGGGAGCTGTTTTTT
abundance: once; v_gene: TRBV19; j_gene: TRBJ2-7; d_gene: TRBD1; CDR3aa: CASSISPGQGNEQYF; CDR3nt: TGTGCCAGTAGTATCTCACCGGGACAGGGAAACGAGCAGTACTTC
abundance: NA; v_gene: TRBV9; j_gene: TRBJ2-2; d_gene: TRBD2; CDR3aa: CASSRRLAGDTGELFF; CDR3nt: TGTGCCAGCAGTCGGCGACTAGCGGGAGATACCGGGGAGCTGTTTTTT
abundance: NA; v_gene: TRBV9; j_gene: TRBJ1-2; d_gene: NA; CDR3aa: CASSASTGPFYGYTF; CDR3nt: TGTGCCAGCAGCGCGTCGACAGGACCCTTCTATGGCTACACCTTC
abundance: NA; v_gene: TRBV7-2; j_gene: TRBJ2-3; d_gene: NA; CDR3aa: CASSSWAGTDTQYF; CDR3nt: TGTGCCAGCAGCTCGTGGGCCGGCACAGATACGCAGTATTTT
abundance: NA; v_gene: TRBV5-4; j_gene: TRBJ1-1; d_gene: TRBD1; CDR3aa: CAASYPGVRGRSEAFF; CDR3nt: TGTGCCGCGAGCTACCCTGGTGTCAGGGGGCGCTCTGAAGCTTTCTTT
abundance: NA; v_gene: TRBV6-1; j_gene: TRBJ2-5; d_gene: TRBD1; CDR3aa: CASSENRGRETQYF; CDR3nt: TGTGCCAGCAGTGAAAACAGGGGAAGAGAGACCCAGTACTTC
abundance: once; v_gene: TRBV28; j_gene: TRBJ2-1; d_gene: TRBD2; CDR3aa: CASYSGSPYNEQFF; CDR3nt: TGTGCCAGTTATAGCGGGAGTCCCTACAATGAGCAGTTCTTC
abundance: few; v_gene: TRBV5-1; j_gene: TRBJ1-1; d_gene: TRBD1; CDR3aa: CASSATGTGAEAFF; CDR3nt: TGCGCCAGCAGCGCGACCGGGACAGGGGCTGAAGCTTTCTTT
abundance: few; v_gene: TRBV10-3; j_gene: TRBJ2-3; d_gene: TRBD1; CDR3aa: CAISSGTGSTDTQYF; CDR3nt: TGTGCCATCAGTTCCGGGACAGGGAGCACAGATACGCAGTATTTT
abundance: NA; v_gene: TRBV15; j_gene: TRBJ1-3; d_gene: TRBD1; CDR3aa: CATSKFRGQGNTIYF; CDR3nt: TGTGCCACCAGCAAATTCAGGGGACAGGGAAACACCATATATTTT
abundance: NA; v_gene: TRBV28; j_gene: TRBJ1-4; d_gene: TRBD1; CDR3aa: CASRKRTGYEKLFF; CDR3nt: TGTGCCAGCAGGAAACGGACAGGATATGAAAAACTGTTTTTT
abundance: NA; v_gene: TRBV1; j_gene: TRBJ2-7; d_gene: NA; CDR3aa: CTSSFLTGDGYEQYF; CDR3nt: TGCACCAGCAGCTTTCTAACAGGGGACGGATACGAGCAGTACTTC
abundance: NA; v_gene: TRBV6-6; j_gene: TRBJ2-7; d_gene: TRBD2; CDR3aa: CASASGSSYEQYF; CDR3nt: TGTGCCAGCGCTAGCGGCTCGTCCTACGAGCAGTACTTC
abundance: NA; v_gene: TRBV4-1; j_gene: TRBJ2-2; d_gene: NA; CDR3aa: CASSQGAGIIGELFF; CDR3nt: TGCGCCAGCAGCCAAGGGGCAGGCATCATCGGGGAGCTGTTTTTT
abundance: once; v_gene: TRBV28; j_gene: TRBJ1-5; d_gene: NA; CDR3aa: CASTQGTQPQHF; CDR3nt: TGTGCCAGCACTCAGGGGACTCAGCCCCAGCATTTT
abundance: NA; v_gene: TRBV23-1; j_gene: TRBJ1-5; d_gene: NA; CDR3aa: CATPRCSSNQPQHF; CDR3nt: TGCGCCACCCCCAGGTGTTCGAGCAATCAGCCCCAGCATTTT
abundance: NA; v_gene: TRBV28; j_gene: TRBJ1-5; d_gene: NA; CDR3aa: CASSFSGNQPQHF; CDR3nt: TGTGCCAGCAGTTTCTCAGGAAATCAGCCCCAGCATTTT
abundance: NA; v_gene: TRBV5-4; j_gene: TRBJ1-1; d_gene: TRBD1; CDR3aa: CASSFARTGRTEAFF; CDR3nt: TGTGCCAGCAGCTTCGCCCGGACAGGTAGAACTGAAGCTTTCTTT
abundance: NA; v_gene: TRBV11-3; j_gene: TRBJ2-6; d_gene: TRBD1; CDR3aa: CASSLRDRANSSGANVLTF; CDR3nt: TGTGCCAGCAGCTTGAGGGACAGAGCTAACTCCTCTGGGGCCAACGTCCTGACTTTC
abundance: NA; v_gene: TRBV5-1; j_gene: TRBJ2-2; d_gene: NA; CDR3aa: CASSLEGGSTGELFF; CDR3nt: TGCGCCAGCAGCTTGGAAGGGGGAAGCACCGGGGAGCTGTTTTTT
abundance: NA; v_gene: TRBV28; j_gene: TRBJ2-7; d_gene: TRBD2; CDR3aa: CASRDHSGASYEQYF; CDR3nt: TGTGCCAGCAGGGATCACAGCGGGGCCTCCTACGAGCAGTACTTC
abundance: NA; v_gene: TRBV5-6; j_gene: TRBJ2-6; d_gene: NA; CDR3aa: CASSSLISGANVLTF; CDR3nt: TGTGCCAGCAGCTCGTTAATCTCTGGGGCCAACGTCCTGACTTTC
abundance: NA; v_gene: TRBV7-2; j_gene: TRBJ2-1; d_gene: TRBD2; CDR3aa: CASSWTSGTYNEQFF; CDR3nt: TGTGCCAGCAGCTGGACTAGCGGGACCTACAATGAGCAGTTCTTC
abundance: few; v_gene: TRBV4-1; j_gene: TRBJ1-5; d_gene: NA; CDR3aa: CASSHPGGVNQPQHF; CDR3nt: TGCGCCAGCAGCCATCCCGGGGGGGTCAATCAGCCCCAGCATTTT
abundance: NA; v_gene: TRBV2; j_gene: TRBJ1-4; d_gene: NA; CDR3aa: CASKPGQTPNEKLFF; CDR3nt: TGTGCCAGCAAACCTGGACAGACCCCTAATGAAAAACTGTTTTTT
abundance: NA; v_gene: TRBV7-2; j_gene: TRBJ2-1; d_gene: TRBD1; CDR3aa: CASSFDRANEQFF; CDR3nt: TGTGCCAGCAGCTTCGACAGGGCTAATGAGCAGTTCTTC
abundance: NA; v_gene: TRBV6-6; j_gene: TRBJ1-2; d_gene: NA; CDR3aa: CASRGATGNRYGYTF; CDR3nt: TGTGCCAGCAGAGGGGCGACAGGAAACCGCTATGGCTACACCTTC
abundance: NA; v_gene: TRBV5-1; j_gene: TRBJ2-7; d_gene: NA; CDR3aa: CASSLEQGPYEQYF; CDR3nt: TGCGCCAGCAGCTTGGAACAGGGTCCCTACGAGCAGTACTTC